The 17 T cell receptor beta chains presented below share a single source sample, sequenced in a study of blood T cell repertoires in COVID-19. Method: immunoSEQ multiplex PCR; TCRdb's copy keeps in-frame clones and lacks some. The sample contains under 250,000 clones, roughly 80% of which appear only once. Sequencing was performed on PBMCs or T cells enriched from blood (not recorded which). The receptors were sampled from a man aged 60-69 years who had recovered from COVID-19.

This clone was counted between two and nine times. V is TRBV5-8 and J is TRBJ1-5; 9 nucleotides align to TRBD1. Trimming removed 4 bases from V and 9 bases from J; junction bases left unmatched: 11. Germline V gene sequence: CDR1 SGHTS, CDR2 YDEGEE. This CDR3 has 15 residues. The CDR3 DNA is TGTGCCAGCAGCGGAAGGGGACAGGGCGGTGGGCCCCAGCATTTT. Translating gives CASSGRGQGGGPQHF.

This clone appeared many times. This rearrangement joins TRBV6-5 to TRBJ1-6; D gene unclear. Deletions cut 5 bases from V and 6 bases from J, with 11 bases between. Looked up from germline, CDR1 is MNHEY and CDR2 is SVGAGI. This CDR3 region has 14 residues. Written as DNA, the CDR3 is TGTGCCAGCAGTCTGACACACTCTAATTCACCCCTCCACTTT. Translated: CASSLTHSNSPLHF.

This chain joins TRBV19 and TRBJ1-3; 7 nucleotides align to TRBD1. Per germline, CDR1 LNHDA and CDR2 SQIVND (reference sequence). J was trimmed by 0 bases and V by 7 bases; bases with no gene match: 3. The CDR3 extends over 14 amino acids. The CDR3 sequence: CASKGTDSGNTIYF. For the CDR3, the DNA is TGTGCCAGTAAGGGGACAGACTCTGGAAACACCATATATTTT.

The chain recombines TRBV11-1 with TRBJ2-1; a weak D match, TRBD1 (6 bases). This CDR3 has 12 amino acids. With 5 bases removed from V and 9 bases from J, the gap between germline ends came to 11 bases. Germline-derived CDR1 and CDR2 are SGHAT and FQDESV (reference sequence). The CDR3 spells CASSKDRSEQFF. The CDR3 DNA reads TGTGCCAGCAGCAAGGACAGAAGTGAGCAGTTCTTC.

The rearrangement links TRBV24-1 to TRBJ1-2; 9 bases map to TRBD1. The CDR3 sequence is 14 residues long. V lost 3 bases to trimming and J lost 8 bases; unmatched junction nucleotides: 6. Looked up from germline, CDR1 is KGHDR and CDR2 is SFDVKD. The chain's CDR3 is CATSDLDRGRGYTF. As DNA, the CDR3 is TGTGCCACCAGTGATCTGGACAGGGGAAGAGGCTACACCTTC.

The chain employs TRBV5-1 and TRBJ1-3; 11 bases fit TRBD1. The V segment lost 4 bases and the J segment 3 bases; nucleotides outside the gene matches: 6. Looked up from germline, CDR1 is SGHRS and CDR2 is YFSETQ. The CDR3 length is 16 residues. CDR3 residues: CASSERTGGDGNTIYF. The CDR3, as DNA: TGCGCCAGCAGCGAGAGGACAGGGGGCGATGGAAACACCATATATTTT.

The chain is built from TRBV3-1 (or the pseudogene TRBV3-2) and TRBJ1-4; weak D call: TRBD1 (5 bases). The germline V gene encodes CDR1 LGHDT and CDR2 YNNKEL (reference sequence). V was shortened by 0 bases and J by 3 bases, with 11 bases between the two germline ends. The CDR3 is 16 amino acids. CDR3 DNA: TGTGCCAGCAGCCAAGACATCCGACAGCCTAATGAAAAACTGTTTTTT. This sequence encodes CASSQDIRQPNEKLFF.

The chain carries TRBV4-1 and TRBJ2-3, with TRBD2 identical over 10 bases. V shed 5 bases and J 1 base; nucleotides not matched to a gene: 0. The CDR3 length is 14 residues. The germline gives CDR1 MGHRA, CDR2 YSYEKL. The CDR3 DNA follows: TGCGCCAGCAGCACTAGCGGGGGCACAGATACGCAGTATTTT. This gives the protein CASSTSGGTDTQYF.

The rearrangement joins TRBV19 to TRBJ2-2, with D possibly matching TRBD2 (5 bases). V lost 4 bases and J 2 bases, leaving 20 bases between the germline ends. The CDR3 spans 18 residues. Germline CDR1 reads LNHDA; CDR2 reads SQIVND (reference sequence). The CDR3 reads CASSNQLRSGRNTGELFF. The CDR3, as DNA: TGTGCCAGTAGTAATCAACTAAGGAGCGGACGAAACACCGGGGAGCTGTTTTTT.

The chain joins TRBV11-2 to TRBJ1-6, with D possibly matching TRBD1 (6 bases). The V end was cut by 8 bases, the J end by 7 bases, with 12 bases between. This CDR3 contains 13 residues. Germline CDR1 is SGHAT and CDR2 is FQNNGV. CDR3 loop: CASAPGTNSPLHF. The DNA for the CDR3 is TGTGCCAGCGCCCCCGGGACAAATTCACCCCTCCACTTT.

The gene calls are TRBV4-1 and TRBJ2-7; D possibly corresponds to TRBD1 (5 bases). Trimming shortened V by 0 bases and J by 3 bases, and 12 bases separated the two germline ends. CDR1 MGHRA and CDR2 YSYEKL come from the germline V gene. The CDR3 runs 15 residues. CDR3: CASSQEGTQDYEQYF. In DNA form, the CDR3 reads TGCGCCAGCAGCCAAGAAGGTACACAGGACTACGAGCAGTACTTC.

This clone was recorded once. This chain links TRBV21-1 with TRBJ1-1; the table's D call of TRBD1 was not tested on the DNA. TRBV21-1 is labeled a pseudogene. This CDR3 has 10 residues. CDR3 in DNA: TGTGCCAGCAGCACCCATGAAGCTTTCTTT. Amino acids: CASSTHEAFF.

The chain links TRBV19 to TRBJ2-3, with D possibly matching TRBD1 (6 bases). The germline gives CDR1 LNHDA, CDR2 SQIVND (reference sequence). The length of the CDR3 is 14 residues. The V and J ends lost 5 bases and 3 bases respectively, with 12 bases between them. CDR3 residues: CASSWSRGTDTQYF. DNA for the CDR3: TGTGCCAGTAGTTGGTCTAGGGGGACAGATACGCAGTATTTT. Variable domain in full (rest from reference TRBV19 and TRBJ2-3): DGGITQSPKYLFRKEGQNVTLSCEQNLNHDAMYWYRQDPGQGLRLIYYSQIVNDFQKGDIAEGYSVSREKKESFPLTVTSAQKNPTAFYLCASSWSRGTDTQYFGPGTRLTVL.

The V call is TRBV7-2, the J call TRBJ1-3, with D unclear. The CDR3 totals 15 residues. V gave up 2 bases and J gave up 0 bases, with 8 bases separating them. The germline V gene has CDR1 SGHTA and CDR2 FQGNSA. The CDR3 sequence: CASSLNSGSGNTIYF. The CDR3 coding sequence is TGTGCCAGCAGCTTAAACAGTGGCTCTGGAAACACCATATATTTT.

The CDR3 DNA follows: TGTGCCAGCAGCCTCCGGGACAGGAGGAACACTGAAGCTTTCTTT. This encodes CASSLRDRRNTEAFF. This chain joins TRBV7-8 and TRBJ1-1; 8 bases fit TRBD1. Trimming took 5 bases from V and 1 from J; bases not matched to a gene: 6. The CDR3 consists of 15 residues. Looked up from germline, CDR1 is SGHVS and CDR2 is FQNEAQ. The whole variable domain, remainder taken from reference TRBV7-8 and TRBJ1-1, is GAGVSQSPRYKVAKRGQDVALRCDPISGHVSLFWYQQALGQGPEFLTYFQNEAQLDKSGLPSDRFFAERPEGSVSTLKIQRTQQEDSAVYLCASSLRDRRNTEAFFGQGTRLTVV.

The gene calls are TRBV5-1 and TRBJ2-1; TRBD1 might be the D (6 bases). CDR1 SGHRS and CDR2 YFSETQ come from the germline V gene. The CDR3 loop spans 14 amino acids. V was clipped by 4 bases and J by 5 bases, with 13 bases between them. CDR3 nucleotides: TGCGCCAGCAGCCGAACCGGGACAAACAATGAGCAGTTCTTC. This translates into CASSRTGTNNEQFF.

In DNA, the CDR3 is TGTGCCAGCAGCCGCCTGAGCTCTGGAAACACCATATATTTT. Its protein product is CASSRLSSGNTIYF. The chain uses TRBV7-2 and TRBJ1-3; D call uncertain. Germline CDR1 and CDR2: SGHTA and FQGNSA. V gave up 5 bases and J gave up 0 bases, with 8 bases separating them. This CDR3 spans 14 amino acids.